Presented here are 17 T cell receptor beta chains from one specimen sequenced in a study of T cells in Graves' hyperthyroidism and ophthalmopathy. TCR beta CDR3 region amplification was performed from RNA transcripts. First-round RT-PCR with HTBI primers amplified the TCR CDR3 region. TCRdb itself ran the multiplex PCR reads through MiXCR, one entry per CDR3 protein. The sample records approximately 400,000 distinct CDR3 sequences, more than 11% being singletons. Input material: blood. These TCRs come from a woman between 55 and 75 years old with Graves' hyperthyroidism.

This clonotype appeared many times. The CDR3 loop reads CSARPSGKYNEQFF. Here the CDR3 DNA reads TGCAGTGCTAGGCCCAGCGGGAAATACAATGAGCAGTTCTTC. The rearrangement links TRBV20-1 to TRBJ2-1, with 7 positions matching TRBD2. V lost 3 bases to trimming and J lost 4 bases; unmatched junction nucleotides: 6. Germline V CDR1 and CDR2: DFQATT, SNEGSKA (reference sequence). This CDR3 comprises 14 residues.

This clonotype has ten or more counts. CDR3 in DNA: TGCAGTGCCTCTTACACAGGCCTTGGCTACACCTTC. Amino acids: CSASYTGLGYTF. The rearrangement uses TRBV20-1 and TRBJ1-2, with a tentative D call TRBD1 (5 bases). Trimming stripped 6 bases from V and 7 bases from J, with 15 bases between. The germline V gene has CDR1 DFQATT and CDR2 SNEGSKA (reference sequence). This CDR3 spans 12 amino acids.

This clonotype was counted at least ten times. The chain recombines TRBV11-3 with TRBJ2-7, with 7 bases fitting TRBD2. Trimming removed 5 bases from V and 2 bases from J; junction bases left unmatched: 9. Germline V CDR1 and CDR2: SGHNT, YENEEA. The CDR3 spans 15 residues. The CDR3 here is CASSLPSGGTYEQYF. In nucleotides, the CDR3 is TGTGCCAGCAGCCTTCCCTCCGGGGGGACCTACGAGCAGTACTTC.

The J gene is TRBJ1-6, the V gene TRBV9; 9 bases line up with TRBD1. After removal of 4 bases from V and 10 bases from J, the junction contained 9 bases not matched to a gene. The CDR3 totals 15 residues. Germline values: CDR1 SGDLS, CDR2 YYNGEE. CDR3 DNA: TGTGCCAGCAGCACGACGGGACAGGGTCACTCACCCCTCCACTTT. Translated: CASSTTGQGHSPLHF.

This clonotype was detected many times. The chain joins TRBV20-1 to TRBJ2-5; 9 bases line up with TRBD2. The CDR3 sequence is 13 residues long. The V gene end was trimmed by 1 base and the J gene end by 4 bases; junction bases not matched to a gene: 1. Per the germline V gene, CDR1 is DFQATT and CDR2 is SNEGSKA (reference sequence). This chain's CDR3 is CSARGSGRETQYF. The CDR3, as DNA: TGCAGTGCTAGAGGTAGCGGGAGAGAGACCCAGTACTTC.

About this clonotype: A much larger clone is a single base away; this may be a read error. The chain joins TRBV10-3 to TRBJ2-1; TRBD1 matches at 11 bases. Germline CDR1 reads ENHRY; CDR2 reads SYGVKD. The CDR3 is 15 residues long. The CDR3 coding sequence is TGTGCCATATGCCCCGGGACAGGGGGAAACAATGAGCAGCTCTTC. Protein: CAICPGTGGNNEQLF.

CDR3 DNA sequence: TGCGCCAGCAGCCGAAAGAGTGGGACTAGCGGCTACGAGCAGTACTTC. It yields the protein CASSRKSGTSGYEQYF. The chain joins TRBV4-1 to TRBJ2-7; 11 bases fit TRBD2. V gave up 4 bases and J gave up 3 bases; unmatched junction bases: 8. The CDR3 is 16 amino acids. The V gene's germline CDR1 is MGHRA and CDR2 YSYEKL.

This clonotype appeared a few times. The rearrangement joins TRBV5-1 to TRBJ2-2; 10 positions agree with TRBD2. This CDR3 has 17 amino acids. The V gene end was trimmed by 4 bases and the J gene end by 1 base; junction bases not matched to a gene: 7. Per germline, CDR1 SGHRS and CDR2 YFSETQ. The CDR3 reads CASSPVAGGWNTGELFF. DNA of the CDR3: TGCGCCAGCAGCCCAGTAGCGGGAGGCTGGAACACCGGGGAGCTGTTTTTT.

V usage is TRBV7-6 and J usage is TRBJ2-1; D might be TRBD1 (7 bases). Looked up from germline, CDR1 is SGHVS and CDR2 is FNYEAQ. This CDR3 comprises 15 residues. The germline V and J ends were trimmed by 6 bases and 7 bases, with 19 bases remaining between them. The CDR3 protein is CASRSPSGGLNEQFF. In DNA form, the CDR3 reads TGTGCCAGCAGGAGCCCTTCAGGGGGGTTAAATGAGCAGTTCTTC.

This clonotype was seen a handful of times. The chain links TRBV13 to TRBJ2-3; the D is unclear. CDR1 and CDR2 from the germline V gene are PRHDT and FYEKMQ (reference sequence). V lost 0 bases, J lost 0 bases, and 7 bases lay in between. CDR3 length: 15 amino acids. CDR3 in amino acids: CASSLGTISTDTQYF. CDR3 bases: TGTGCCAGCAGCTTAGGGACCATTAGCACAGATACGCAGTATTTT.

This clonotype was counted only a few times. This chain uses TRBV7-9 with TRBJ2-5; D tentatively fits TRBD1 or TRBD2 (5 bases each). From germline, CDR1 is SEHNR and CDR2 FQNEAQ (reference sequence). V lost 5 bases and J lost 7, with 17 bases in between. CDR3 size: 14 residues. The CDR3 spells CASSLWGARGTQYF. CDR3 bases: TGTGCCAGCAGCCTGTGGGGAGCAAGGGGGACCCAGTACTTC.

At least ten counts were recorded for this clonotype. CDR3 in DNA: TGTGCCAGCAGCGAACGAACAGAACAGCCCCAGCATTTT. It yields the protein CASSERTEQPQHF. V usage is TRBV7-3 and J usage is TRBJ1-5; no reliable D call. The germline gives CDR1 SGHTA, CDR2 FQGTGA. This CDR3 spans 13 amino acids. Trimming removed 5 bases at V and 7 bases at J, with 12 bases between.

The chain carries TRBV15 and TRBJ2-3, with D unresolved. The CDR3 consists of 13 residues. Germline assignment: CDR1 LNHNV and CDR2 YYDKDF (reference sequence). The ends were cut back, 0 bases at V and 5 bases at J, with 6 bases in the middle. The CDR3 sequence: CATSRDPGDTQYF. The CDR3 nucleotides are TGTGCCACCAGCAGAGATCCCGGAGATACGCAGTATTTT.

This clonotype was seen many times. This chain links TRBV28 with TRBJ1-5; weak D call: TRBD1 (5 bases). Germline lookup yields CDR1 MDHEN and CDR2 SYDVKM. CDR3 size: 14 residues. The germline V and J ends were trimmed by 3 bases and 5 bases, with 11 bases remaining between them. For the CDR3, the DNA is TGTGCCAGCAGTTTCCCCCAGGGATATCAGCCCCAGCATTTT. Protein sequence: CASSFPQGYQPQHF.

This clonotype was seen at least ten times. V gene TRBV20-1 combines with J gene TRBJ2-5, with TRBD2 identical over 9 bases. The germline CDR1 and CDR2 sequences are DFQATT and SNEGSKA (reference sequence). With 6 bases clipped from V and 5 bases from J, the junction kept 10 bases outside the gene matches. This CDR3 is built from 14 residues. The CDR3 region is CSAPPAGGYETQYF. The DNA for the CDR3 is TGCAGTGCCCCTCCGGCGGGAGGGTACGAGACCCAGTACTTC.

This clonotype turned up a few times. The chain combines TRBV7-6 with TRBJ1-2; D may be TRBD1 (6 bases). The CDR3 spans 14 residues. Germline CDR1 SGHVS, CDR2 FNYEAQ. V lost 5 bases and J 4 bases, leaving 14 bases between the germline ends. This CDR3 is CASSPGAGSYGYTF. CDR3 DNA sequence: TGTGCCAGCAGCCCAGGGGCGGGCTCCTATGGCTACACCTTC.

This clonotype was counted many times. The genes are TRBV5-1 and TRBJ2-3; weak D call: TRBD1 (5 bases). Trimming shortened V by 4 bases and J by 2 bases, and 11 bases separated the two germline ends. CDR1 and CDR2 from the germline V gene are SGHRS and YFSETQ. The CDR3 length is 14 residues. In DNA, the CDR3 is TGCGCCAGCAGCCTGGACATCTCCACAGATACGCAGTATTTT. It translates to CASSLDISTDTQYF.